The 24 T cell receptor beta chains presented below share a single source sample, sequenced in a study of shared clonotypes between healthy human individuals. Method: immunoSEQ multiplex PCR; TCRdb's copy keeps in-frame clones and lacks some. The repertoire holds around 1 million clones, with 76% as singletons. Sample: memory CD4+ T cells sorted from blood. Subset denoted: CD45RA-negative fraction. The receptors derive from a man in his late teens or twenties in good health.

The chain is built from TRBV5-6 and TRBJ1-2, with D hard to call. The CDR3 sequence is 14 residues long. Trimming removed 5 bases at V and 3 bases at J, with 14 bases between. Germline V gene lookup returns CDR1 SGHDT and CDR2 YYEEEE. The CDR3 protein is CASSVGGLYYGYTF. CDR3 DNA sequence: TGTGCCAGCAGTGTAGGCGGTCTTTACTATGGCTACACCTTC.

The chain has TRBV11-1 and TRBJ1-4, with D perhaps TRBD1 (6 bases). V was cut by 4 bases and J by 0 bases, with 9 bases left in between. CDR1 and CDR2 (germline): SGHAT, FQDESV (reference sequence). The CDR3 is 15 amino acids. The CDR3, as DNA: TGTGCCAGCAGCTCCGGACAGACAACTAATGAAAAACTGTTTTTT. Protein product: CASSSGQTTNEKLFF. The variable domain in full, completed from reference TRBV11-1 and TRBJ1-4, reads EAEVAQSPRYKITEKSQAVAFWCDPISGHATLYWYRQILGQGPELLVQFQDESVVDDSQLPKDRFSAERLKGVDSTLKIQPAELGDSAMYLCASSSGQTTNEKLFFGSGTQLSVL.

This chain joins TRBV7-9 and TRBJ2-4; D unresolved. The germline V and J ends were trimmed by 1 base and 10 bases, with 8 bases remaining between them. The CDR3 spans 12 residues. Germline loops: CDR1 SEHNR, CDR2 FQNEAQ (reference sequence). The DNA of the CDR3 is TGTGCCAGCAGCTTAGATCTGGGAATTCAGTACTTC. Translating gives CASSLDLGIQYF.

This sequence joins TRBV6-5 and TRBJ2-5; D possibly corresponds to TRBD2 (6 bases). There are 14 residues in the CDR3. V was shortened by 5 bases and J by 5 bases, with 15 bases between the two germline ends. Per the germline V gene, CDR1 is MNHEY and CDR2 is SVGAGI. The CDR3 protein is CASSQRGLGETQYF. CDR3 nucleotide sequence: TGTGCCAGCAGTCAACGGGGGTTAGGGGAGACCCAGTACTTC.

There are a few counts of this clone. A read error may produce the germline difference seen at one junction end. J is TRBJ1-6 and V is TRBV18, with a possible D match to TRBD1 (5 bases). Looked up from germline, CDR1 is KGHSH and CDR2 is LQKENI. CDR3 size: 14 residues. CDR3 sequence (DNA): TGTGCCAGCGCACCGGGGGGGTTGAATTCACCCCTCCACTTT. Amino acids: CASAPGGLNSPLHF. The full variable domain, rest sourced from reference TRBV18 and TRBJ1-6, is NAGVMQNPRHLVRRRGQEARLRCSPMKGHSHVYWYRQLPEEGLKFMVYLQKENIIDESGMPKERFSAEFPKEGPSILRIQQVVRGDSAAYFCASAPGGLNSPLHFGNGTRLTVT.

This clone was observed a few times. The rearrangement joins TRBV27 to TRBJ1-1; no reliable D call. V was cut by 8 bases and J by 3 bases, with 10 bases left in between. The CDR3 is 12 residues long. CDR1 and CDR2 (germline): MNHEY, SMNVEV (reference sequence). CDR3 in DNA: TGTGCCAGCCGGGGAATTTACACTGAAGCTTTCTTT. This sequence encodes CASRGIYTEAFF.

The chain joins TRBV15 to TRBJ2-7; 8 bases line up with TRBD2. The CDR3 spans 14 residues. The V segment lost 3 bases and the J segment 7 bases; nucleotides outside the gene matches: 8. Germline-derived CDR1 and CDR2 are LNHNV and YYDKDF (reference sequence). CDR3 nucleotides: TGTGCCACCAGCAGCCCCAGCGGGGGCCGGGAGCAGTACTTC. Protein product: CATSSPSGGREQYF. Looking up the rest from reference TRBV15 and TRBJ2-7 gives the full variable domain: DAMVIQNPRYQVTQFGKPVTLSCSQTLNHNVMYWYQQKSSQAPKLLFHYYDKDFNNEADTPDNFQSRRPNTSFCFLDIRSPGLGDTAMYLCATSSPSGGREQYFGPGTRLTVT.

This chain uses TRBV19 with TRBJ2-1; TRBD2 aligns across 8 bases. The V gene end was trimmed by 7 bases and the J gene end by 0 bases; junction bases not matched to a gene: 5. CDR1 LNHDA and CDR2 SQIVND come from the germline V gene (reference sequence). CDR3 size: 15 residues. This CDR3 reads CASKKSGSSYNEQFF. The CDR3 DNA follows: TGTGCCAGTAAGAAGAGCGGGAGCTCCTACAATGAGCAGTTCTTC.

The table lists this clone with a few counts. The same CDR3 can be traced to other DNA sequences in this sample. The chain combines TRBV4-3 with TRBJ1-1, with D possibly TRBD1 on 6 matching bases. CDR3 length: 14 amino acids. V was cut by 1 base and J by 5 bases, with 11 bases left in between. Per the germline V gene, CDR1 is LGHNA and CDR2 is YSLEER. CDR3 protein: CASSQADRNTEAFF. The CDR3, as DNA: TGCGCCAGCAGCCAAGCCGACAGGAATACTGAAGCTTTCTTT.

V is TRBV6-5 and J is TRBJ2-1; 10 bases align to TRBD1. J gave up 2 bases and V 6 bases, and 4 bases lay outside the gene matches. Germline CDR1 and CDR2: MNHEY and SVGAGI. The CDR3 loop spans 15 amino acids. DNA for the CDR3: TGTGCCAGCAGGCAGGGACAGGGGCCCTACAATGAGCAGTTCTTC. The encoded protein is CASRQGQGPYNEQFF.

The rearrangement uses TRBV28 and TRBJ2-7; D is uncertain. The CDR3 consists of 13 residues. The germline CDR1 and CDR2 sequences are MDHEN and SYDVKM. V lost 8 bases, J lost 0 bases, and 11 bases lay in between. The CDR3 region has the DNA TGTGCCAGCCTTAGTGAGGCCTCCTACGAGCAGTACTTC. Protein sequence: CASLSEASYEQYF.

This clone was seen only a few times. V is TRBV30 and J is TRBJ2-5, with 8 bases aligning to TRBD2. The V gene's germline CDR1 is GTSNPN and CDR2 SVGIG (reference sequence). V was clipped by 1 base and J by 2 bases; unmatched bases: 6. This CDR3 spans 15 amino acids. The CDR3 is CAWSGTSTKQETQYF. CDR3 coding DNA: TGTGCCTGGAGTGGGACTAGCACTAAACAAGAGACCCAGTACTTC.

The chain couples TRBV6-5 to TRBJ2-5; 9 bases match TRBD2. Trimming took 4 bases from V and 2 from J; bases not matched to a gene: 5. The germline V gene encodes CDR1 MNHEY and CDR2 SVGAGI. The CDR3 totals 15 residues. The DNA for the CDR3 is TGTGCCAGCAGTTCCCTCCTAGCGGGGCAAGAGACCCAGTACTTC. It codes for CASSSLLAGQETQYF.

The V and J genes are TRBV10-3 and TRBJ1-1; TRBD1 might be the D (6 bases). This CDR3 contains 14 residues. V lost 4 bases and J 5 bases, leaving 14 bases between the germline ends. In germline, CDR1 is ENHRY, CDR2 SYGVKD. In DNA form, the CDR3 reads TGTGCCATCAGTGGGAAAGTTAGGGGGACTGAAGCTTTCTTT. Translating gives CAISGKVRGTEAFF.

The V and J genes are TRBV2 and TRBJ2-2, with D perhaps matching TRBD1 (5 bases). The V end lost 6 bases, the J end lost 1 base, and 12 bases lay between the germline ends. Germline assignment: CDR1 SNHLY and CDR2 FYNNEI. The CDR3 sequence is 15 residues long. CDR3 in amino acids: CASRDKQGNTGELFF. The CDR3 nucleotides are TGTGCCAGCAGAGATAAGCAGGGGAACACCGGGGAGCTGTTTTTT.

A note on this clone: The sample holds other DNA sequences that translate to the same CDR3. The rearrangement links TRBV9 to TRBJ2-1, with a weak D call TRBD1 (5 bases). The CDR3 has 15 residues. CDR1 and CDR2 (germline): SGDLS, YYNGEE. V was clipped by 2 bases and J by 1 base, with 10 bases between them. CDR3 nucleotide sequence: TGTGCCAGCAGCGTCGACAGTGGGTCCTACAATGAGCAGTTCTTC. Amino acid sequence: CASSVDSGSYNEQFF.

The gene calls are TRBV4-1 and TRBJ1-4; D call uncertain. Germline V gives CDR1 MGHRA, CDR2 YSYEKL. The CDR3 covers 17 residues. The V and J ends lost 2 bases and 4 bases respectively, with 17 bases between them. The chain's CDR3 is CASSQIPPSGYNEKLFF. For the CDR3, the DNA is TGCGCCAGCAGCCAAATCCCCCCCTCCGGATATAATGAAAAACTGTTTTTT.

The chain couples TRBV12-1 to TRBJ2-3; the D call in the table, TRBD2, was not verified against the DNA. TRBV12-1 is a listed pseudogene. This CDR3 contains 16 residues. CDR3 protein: CASSFTLAGRADTQYF. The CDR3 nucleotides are TGTGCCAGCAGCTTTACCCTAGCGGGAAGGGCTGATACGCAGTATTTT.

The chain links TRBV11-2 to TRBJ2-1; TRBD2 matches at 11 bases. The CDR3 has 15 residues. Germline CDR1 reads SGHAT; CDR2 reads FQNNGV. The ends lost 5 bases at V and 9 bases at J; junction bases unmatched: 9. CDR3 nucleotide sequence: TGTGCCAGCAGCGGAACTAGCGGGAGATGGGGTGAGCAGTTCTTC. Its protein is CASSGTSGRWGEQFF.

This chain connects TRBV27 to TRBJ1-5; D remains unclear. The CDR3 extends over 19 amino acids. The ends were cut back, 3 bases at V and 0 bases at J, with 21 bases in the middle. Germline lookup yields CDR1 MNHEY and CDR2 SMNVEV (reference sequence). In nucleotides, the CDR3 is TGTGCCAGCAGTTTCCTCGCGGGAGACGGGGTCCATAGCAATCAGCCCCAGCATTTT. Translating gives CASSFLAGDGVHSNQPQHF.

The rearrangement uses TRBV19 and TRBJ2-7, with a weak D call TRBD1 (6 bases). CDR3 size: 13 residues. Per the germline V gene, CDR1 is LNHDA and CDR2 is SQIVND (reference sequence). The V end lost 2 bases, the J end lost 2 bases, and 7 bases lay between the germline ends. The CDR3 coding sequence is TGTGCCAGTAGTATAACAGGGACCTACGAGCAGTACTTC. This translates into CASSITGTYEQYF. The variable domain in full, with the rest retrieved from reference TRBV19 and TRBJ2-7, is DGGITQSPKYLFRKEGQNVTLSCEQNLNHDAMYWYRQDPGQGLRLIYYSQIVNDFQKGDIAEGYSVSREKKESFPLTVTSAQKNPTAFYLCASSITGTYEQYFGPGTRLTVT.

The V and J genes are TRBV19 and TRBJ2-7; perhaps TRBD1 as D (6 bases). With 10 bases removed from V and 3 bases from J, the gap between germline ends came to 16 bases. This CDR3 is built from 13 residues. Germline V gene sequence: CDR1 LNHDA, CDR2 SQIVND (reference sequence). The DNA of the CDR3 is TGTGCCACCACTTCGCGAGGGGGCTACGAGCAGTACTTC. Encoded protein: CATTSRGGYEQYF. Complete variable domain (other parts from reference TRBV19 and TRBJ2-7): DGGITQSPKYLFRKEGQNVTLSCEQNLNHDAMYWYRQDPGQGLRLIYYSQIVNDFQKGDIAEGYSVSREKKESFPLTVTSAQKNPTAFYLCATTSRGGYEQYFGPGTRLTVT.

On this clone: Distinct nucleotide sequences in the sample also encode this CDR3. The CDR3 DNA sequence: TGCGCCAGCAGCTTGGCTCGGGGGAACACTGAAGCTTTCTTT. Its translation: CASSLARGNTEAFF. The chain carries TRBV5-1 and TRBJ1-1, with D unclear. The CDR3 has 14 amino acids. With 0 bases removed from V and 1 base from J, the gap between germline ends came to 7 bases. Germline-derived CDR1 and CDR2 are SGHRS and YFSETQ.

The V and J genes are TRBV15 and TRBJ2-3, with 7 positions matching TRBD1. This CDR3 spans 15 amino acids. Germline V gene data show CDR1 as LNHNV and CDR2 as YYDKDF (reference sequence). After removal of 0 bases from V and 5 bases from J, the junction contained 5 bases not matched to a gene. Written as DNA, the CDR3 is TGTGCCACCAGCAGAGATGGGCAGGGGGTAGATACGCAGTATTTT. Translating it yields CATSRDGQGVDTQYF.